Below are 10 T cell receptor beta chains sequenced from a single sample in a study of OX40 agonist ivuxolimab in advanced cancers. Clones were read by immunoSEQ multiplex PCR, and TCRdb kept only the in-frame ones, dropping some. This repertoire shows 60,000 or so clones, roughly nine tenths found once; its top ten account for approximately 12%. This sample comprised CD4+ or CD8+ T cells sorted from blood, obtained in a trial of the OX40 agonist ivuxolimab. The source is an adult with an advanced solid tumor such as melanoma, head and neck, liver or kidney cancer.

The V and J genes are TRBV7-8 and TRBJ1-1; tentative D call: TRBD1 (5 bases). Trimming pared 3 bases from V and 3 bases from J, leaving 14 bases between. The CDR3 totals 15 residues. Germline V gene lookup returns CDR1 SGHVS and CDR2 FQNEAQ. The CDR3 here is CASSFSRDSDTEAFF. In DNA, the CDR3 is TGTGCCAGCAGCTTCTCCAGGGACTCTGACACTGAAGCTTTCTTT.

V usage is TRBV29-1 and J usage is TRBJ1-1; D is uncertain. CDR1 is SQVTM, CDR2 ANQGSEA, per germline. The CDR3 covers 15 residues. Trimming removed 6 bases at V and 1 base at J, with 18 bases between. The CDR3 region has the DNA TGCAGCGTGCCGGGGAAGGGCGTCTGGAACACTGAAGCTTTCTTT. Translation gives CSVPGKGVWNTEAFF.

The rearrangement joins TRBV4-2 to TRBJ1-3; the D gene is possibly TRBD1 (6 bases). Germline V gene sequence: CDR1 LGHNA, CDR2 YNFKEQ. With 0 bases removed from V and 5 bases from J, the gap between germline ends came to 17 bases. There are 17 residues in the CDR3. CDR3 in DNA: TGTGCCAGCAGCCAAGACCCGGGCCAGGGGATGCGAAACACCATATATTTT. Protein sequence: CASSQDPGQGMRNTIYF.

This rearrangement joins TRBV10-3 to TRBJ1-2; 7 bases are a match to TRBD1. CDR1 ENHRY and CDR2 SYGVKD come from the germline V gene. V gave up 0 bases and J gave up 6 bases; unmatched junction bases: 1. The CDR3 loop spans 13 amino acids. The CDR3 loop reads CAISESDRDGYTF. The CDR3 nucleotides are TGTGCCATCAGTGAGTCCGACAGGGATGGCTACACCTTC.

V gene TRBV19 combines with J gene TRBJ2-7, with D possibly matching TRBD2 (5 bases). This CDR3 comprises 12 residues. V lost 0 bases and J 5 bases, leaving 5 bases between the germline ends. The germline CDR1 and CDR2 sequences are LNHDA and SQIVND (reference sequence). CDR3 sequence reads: CASSIDGDEQYF. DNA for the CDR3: TGTGCCAGTAGTATAGACGGGGACGAGCAGTACTTC.

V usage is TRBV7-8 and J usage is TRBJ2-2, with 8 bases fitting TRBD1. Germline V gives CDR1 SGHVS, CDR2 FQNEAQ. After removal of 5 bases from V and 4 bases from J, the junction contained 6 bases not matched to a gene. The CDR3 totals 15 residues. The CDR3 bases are TGTGCCAGCAGCGGACAGGGCGTGAGCACCGGGGAGCTGTTTTTT. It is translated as CASSGQGVSTGELFF.

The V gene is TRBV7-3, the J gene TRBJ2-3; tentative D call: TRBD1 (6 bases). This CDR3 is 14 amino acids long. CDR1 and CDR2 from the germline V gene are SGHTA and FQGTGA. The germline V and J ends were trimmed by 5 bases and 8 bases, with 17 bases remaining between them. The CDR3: CASSNRGSQATQYF. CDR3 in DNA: TGTGCCAGCAGCAATAGGGGGTCCCAAGCTACGCAGTATTTT.

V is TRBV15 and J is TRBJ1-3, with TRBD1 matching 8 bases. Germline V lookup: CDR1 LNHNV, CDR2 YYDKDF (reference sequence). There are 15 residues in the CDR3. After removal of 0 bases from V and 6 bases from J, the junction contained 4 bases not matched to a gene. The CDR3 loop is CATSREMTGVNTIYF. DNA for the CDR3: TGTGCCACCAGCAGAGAGATGACAGGGGTAAACACCATATATTTT.

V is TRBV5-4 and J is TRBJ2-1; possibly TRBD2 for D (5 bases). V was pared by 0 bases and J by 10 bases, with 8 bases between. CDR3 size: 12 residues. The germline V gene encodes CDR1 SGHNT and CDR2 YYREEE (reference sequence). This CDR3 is CASSLASGEQFF. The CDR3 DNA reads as TGTGCCAGCAGCTTGGCAAGCGGCGAGCAGTTCTTC. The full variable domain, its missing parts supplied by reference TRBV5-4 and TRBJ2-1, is ETGVTQSPTHLIKTRGQQVTLRCSSQSGHNTVSWYQQALGQGPQFIFQYYREEENGRGNFPPRFSGLQFPNYSSELNVNALELDDSALYLCASSLASGEQFFGPGTRLTVL.

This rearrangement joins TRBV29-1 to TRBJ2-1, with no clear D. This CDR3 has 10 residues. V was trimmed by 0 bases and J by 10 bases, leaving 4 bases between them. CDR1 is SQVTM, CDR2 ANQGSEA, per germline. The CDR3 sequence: CSVEDYEQFF. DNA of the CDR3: TGCAGCGTTGAAGATTACGAGCAGTTCTTC.